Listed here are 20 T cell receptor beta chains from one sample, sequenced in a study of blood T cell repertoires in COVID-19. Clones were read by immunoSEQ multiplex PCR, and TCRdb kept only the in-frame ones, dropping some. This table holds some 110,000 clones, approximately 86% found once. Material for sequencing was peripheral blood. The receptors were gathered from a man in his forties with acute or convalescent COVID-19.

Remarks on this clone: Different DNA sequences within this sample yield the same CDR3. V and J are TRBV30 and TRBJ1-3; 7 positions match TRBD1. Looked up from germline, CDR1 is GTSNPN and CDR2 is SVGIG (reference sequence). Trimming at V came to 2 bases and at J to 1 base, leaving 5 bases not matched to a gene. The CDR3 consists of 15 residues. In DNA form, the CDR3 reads TGTGCCTGGAGTCGGGACAGCGGTTCTGGAAACACCATATATTTT. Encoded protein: CAWSRDSGSGNTIYF. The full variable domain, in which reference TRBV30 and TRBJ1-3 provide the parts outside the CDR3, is SQTIHQWPATLVQPVGSPLSLECTVEGTSNPNLYWYRQAAGRGLQLLFYSVGIGQISSEVPQNLSASRPQDRQFILSSKKLLLSDSGFYLCAWSRDSGSGNTIYFGEGSWLTVV.

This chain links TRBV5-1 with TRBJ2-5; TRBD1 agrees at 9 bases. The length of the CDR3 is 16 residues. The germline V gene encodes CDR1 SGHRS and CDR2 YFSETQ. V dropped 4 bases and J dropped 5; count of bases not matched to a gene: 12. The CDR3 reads CASSTPGTGTGETQYF. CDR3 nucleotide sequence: TGCGCCAGCAGCACCCCCGGGACAGGGACGGGGGAGACCCAGTACTTC.

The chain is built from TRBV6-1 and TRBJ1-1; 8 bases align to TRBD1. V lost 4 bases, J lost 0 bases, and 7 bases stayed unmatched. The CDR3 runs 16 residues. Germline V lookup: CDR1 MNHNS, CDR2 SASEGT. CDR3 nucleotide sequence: TGTGCCAGCAGTGCCGGGACAGGATACATGAACACTGAAGCTTTCTTT. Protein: CASSAGTGYMNTEAFF.

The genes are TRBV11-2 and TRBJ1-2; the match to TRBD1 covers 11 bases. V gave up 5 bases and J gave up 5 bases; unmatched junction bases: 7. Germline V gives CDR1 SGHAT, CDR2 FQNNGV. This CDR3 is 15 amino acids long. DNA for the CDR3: TGTGCCAGCAGCGCACACCGGGACAGGGGGTATGGCTACACCTTC. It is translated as CASSAHRDRGYGYTF.

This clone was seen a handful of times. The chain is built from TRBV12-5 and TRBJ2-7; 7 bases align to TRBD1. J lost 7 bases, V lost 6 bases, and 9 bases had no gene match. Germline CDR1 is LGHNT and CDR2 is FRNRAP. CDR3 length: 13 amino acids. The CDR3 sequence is CASGWTGAVEQYF. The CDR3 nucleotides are TGTGCTAGTGGCTGGACAGGCGCCGTTGAGCAGTACTTC.

CDR3 nucleotides: TGTGCCAGCAGCCAAGACGGTGGCAGGTCAAGCTCCTACGAGCAGTACTTC. Amino acids: CASSQDGGRSSSYEQYF. This chain joins TRBV3-1 (or the pseudogene TRBV3-2) and TRBJ2-7; D call uncertain. Trimming cost V 0 bases and J 0 bases, with 15 bases left between them. Looked up from germline, CDR1 is LGHDT and CDR2 is YNNKEL (reference sequence). This CDR3 region has 17 residues.

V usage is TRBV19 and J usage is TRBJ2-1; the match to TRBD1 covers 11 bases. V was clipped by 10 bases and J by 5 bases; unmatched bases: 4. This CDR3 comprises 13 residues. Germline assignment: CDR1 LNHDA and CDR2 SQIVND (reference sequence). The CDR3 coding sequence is TGTGCCATCCGGGACAGGGGGGACAATGAGCAGTTCTTC. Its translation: CAIRDRGDNEQFF. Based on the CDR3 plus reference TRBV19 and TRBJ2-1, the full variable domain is DGGITQSPKYLFRKEGQNVTLSCEQNLNHDAMYWYRQDPGQGLRLIYYSQIVNDFQKGDIAEGYSVSREKKESFPLTVTSAQKNPTAFYLCAIRDRGDNEQFFGPGTRLTVL.

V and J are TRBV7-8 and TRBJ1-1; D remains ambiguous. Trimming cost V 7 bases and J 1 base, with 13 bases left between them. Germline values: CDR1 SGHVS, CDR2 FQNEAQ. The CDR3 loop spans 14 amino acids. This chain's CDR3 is CASTTEEGNTEAFF. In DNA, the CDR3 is TGTGCCAGCACCACCGAGGAGGGGAACACTGAAGCTTTCTTT.

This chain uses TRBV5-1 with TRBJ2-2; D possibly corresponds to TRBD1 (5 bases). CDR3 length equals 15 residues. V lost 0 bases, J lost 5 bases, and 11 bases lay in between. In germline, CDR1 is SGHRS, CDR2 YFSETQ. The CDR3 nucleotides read TGCGCCAGCAGCTTGGAGGGCAGGGTGACCGGGGAGCTGTTTTTT. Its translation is CASSLEGRVTGELFF.

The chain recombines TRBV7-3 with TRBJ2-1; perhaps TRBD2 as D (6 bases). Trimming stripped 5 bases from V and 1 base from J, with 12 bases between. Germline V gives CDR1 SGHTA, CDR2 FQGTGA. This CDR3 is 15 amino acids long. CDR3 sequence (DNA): TGTGCCAGCAGCAAAACGGGGGATTCCTACAATGAGCAGTTCTTC. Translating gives CASSKTGDSYNEQFF.

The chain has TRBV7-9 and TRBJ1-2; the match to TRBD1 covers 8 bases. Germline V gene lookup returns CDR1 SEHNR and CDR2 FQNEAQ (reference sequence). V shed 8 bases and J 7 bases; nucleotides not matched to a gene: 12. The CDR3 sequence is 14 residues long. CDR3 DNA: TGTGCCAGCGTAGATACCCAGGGGGCTGTTGGCTACACCTTC. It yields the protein CASVDTQGAVGYTF.

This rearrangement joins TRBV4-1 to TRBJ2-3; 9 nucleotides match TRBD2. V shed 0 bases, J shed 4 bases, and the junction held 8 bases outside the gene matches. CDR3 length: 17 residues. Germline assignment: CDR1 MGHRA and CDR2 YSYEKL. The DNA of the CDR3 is TGCGCCAGCAGCCAAGATCGGCGGGGGGGCCAGCCAGATACGCAGTATTTT. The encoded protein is CASSQDRRGGQPDTQYF.

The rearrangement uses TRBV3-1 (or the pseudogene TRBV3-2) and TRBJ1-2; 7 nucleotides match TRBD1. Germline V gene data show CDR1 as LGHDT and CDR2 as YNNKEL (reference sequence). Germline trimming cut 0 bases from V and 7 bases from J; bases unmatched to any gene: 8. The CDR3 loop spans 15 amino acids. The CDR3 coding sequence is TGTGCCAGCAGCCAAGACGGAGGACAGGTCTTTGGCTACACCTTC. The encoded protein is CASSQDGGQVFGYTF.

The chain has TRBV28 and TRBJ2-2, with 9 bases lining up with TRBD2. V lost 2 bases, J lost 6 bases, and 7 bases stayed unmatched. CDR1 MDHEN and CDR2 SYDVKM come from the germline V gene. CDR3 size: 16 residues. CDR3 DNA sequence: TGTGCCAGCAGTTTAGGCGGGAGGGCCTTCCCCGGGGAGCTGTTTTTT. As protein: CASSLGGRAFPGELFF. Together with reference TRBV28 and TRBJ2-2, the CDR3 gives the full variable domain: DVKVTQSSRYLVKRTGEKVFLECVQDMDHENMFWYRQDPGLGLRLIYFSYDVKMKEKGDIPEGYSVSREKKERFSLILESASTNQTSMYLCASSLGGRAFPGELFFGEGSRLTVL.

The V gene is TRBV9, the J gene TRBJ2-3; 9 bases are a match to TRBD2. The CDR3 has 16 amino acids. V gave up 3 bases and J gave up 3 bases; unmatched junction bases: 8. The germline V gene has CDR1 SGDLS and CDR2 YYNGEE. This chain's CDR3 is CASSDPLSGRTDTQYF. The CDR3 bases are TGTGCCAGCAGCGACCCCCTCAGCGGGAGGACAGATACGCAGTATTTT.

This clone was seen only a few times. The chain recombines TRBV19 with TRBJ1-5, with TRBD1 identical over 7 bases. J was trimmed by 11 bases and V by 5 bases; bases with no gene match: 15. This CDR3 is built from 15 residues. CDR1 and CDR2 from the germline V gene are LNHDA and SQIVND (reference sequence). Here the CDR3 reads CASSANPTTGTTQHF. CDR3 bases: TGTGCCAGTAGTGCAAATCCTACGACAGGGACCACCCAGCATTTT.

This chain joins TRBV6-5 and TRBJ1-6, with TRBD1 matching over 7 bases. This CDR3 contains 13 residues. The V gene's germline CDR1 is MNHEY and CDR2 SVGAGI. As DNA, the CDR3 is TGTGCTTCAGGACAGGTCCTAGGTTCACCCCTCCACTTT. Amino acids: CASGQVLGSPLHF.

The CDR3 spells CASSLDLGGYTF. The CDR3 DNA is TGCGCCAGCAGCTTGGACCTAGGTGGCTACACCTTC. The chain couples TRBV5-1 to TRBJ1-2, with D hard to call. With 0 bases removed from V and 7 bases from J, the gap between germline ends came to 7 bases. CDR3 length: 12 amino acids. Germline assignment: CDR1 SGHRS and CDR2 YFSETQ.

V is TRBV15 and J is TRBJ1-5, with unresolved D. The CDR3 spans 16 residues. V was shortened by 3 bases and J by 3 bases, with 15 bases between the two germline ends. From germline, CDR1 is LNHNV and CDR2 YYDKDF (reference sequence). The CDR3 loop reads CATSSAYIANNQPQHF. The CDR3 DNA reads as TGTGCCACCAGCAGTGCCTATATAGCAAACAATCAGCCCCAGCATTTT.

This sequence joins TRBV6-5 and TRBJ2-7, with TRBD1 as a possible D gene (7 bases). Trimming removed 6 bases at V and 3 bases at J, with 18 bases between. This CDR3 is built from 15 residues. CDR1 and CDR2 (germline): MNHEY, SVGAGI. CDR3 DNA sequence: TGTGCCAGCAGCCCCAGGGGGGCGTATCGCTACGAGCAGTACTTC. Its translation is CASSPRGAYRYEQYF.